The rows below give T cell receptor beta chains drawn from one sample of a study of blood T cell repertoires in COVID-19. Data came from immunoSEQ multiplex PCR; TCRdb stores just in-frame clones and leaves some out. The data show some 120,000 clones, approximately 88% seen once. Source material: peripheral blood. These receptors were obtained from a woman aged 25 to 39 who had recovered from COVID-19. CDR3s include the opening cysteine and the closing phenylalanine or tryptophan. Fields, in order: D gene, J gene, CDR3 length, clone size, V gene, CDR3 protein, CDR3 DNA. A D gene is named only where the DNA matches it firmly. Only some rows state a clone size, as once, few, many or a class for expanded clones.

TRBD1 | TRBJ2-7 | 14 | few | TRBV2 | CASSPRDRSYEQYF | TGTGCCAGCAGTCCAAGGGACAGGTCCTACGAGCAGTACTTC
TRBD1 | TRBJ1-2 | 15 | - | TRBV5-4 | CASSFSGGASYGYTF | TGTGCCAGCAGCTTCTCAGGGGGCGCTTCCTATGGCTACACCTTC
- | TRBJ1-1 | 13 | - | TRBV7-9 | CASSLDLGVGAFF | TGTGCCAGCAGCTTAGATCTGGGCGTGGGAGCTTTCTTT
TRBD1 | TRBJ1-2 | 14 | - | TRBV6-1 | CASSEGQGGYGYTF | TGTGCCAGCAGTGAAGGACAGGGAGGCTATGGCTACACCTTC
TRBD1 | TRBJ1-1 | 18 | - | TRBV4-1 | CASSQDEGGGSWHTEAFF | TGCGCCAGCAGCCAAGATGAAGGGGGCGGGTCTTGGCACACTGAAGCTTTCTTT
- | TRBJ2-7 | 14 | - | TRBV21-1 | CASSNRDRPYEQYF | TGTGCCAGCAGCAATCGGGACAGACCCTACGAGCAGTACTTC
TRBD1 | TRBJ2-7 | 14 | - | TRBV10-1 | CASSDLGTGGKTYF | TGCGCCAGCAGTGACCTAGGGACAGGGGGGAAAACGTACTTC
- | TRBJ2-2 | 14 | - | TRBV7-3 | CASSLKLNTGELFF | TGTGCCAGCAGCTTAAAACTCAACACCGGGGAGCTGTTTTTT
- | TRBJ2-2 | 17 | many | TRBV5-1 | CASSLGHRDANTGELFF | TGCGCCAGCAGCTTGGGACATCGAGACGCGAACACCGGGGAGCTGTTTTTT
TRBD1 | TRBJ1-6 | 16 | - | TRBV25-1 | CASSSASGQNNSPLHF | TGTGCCAGCAGTTCCGCTTCGGGACAGAATAATTCACCCCTCCACTTT
TRBD2 | TRBJ2-3 | 14 | - | TRBV12-5 | CAILAGGTGDTQYF | TGTGCTATTCTAGCGGGAGGGACGGGAGATACGCAGTATTTT
- | TRBJ1-1 | 15 | - | TRBV5-6 | CASSLGQVLNTEAFF | TGTGCCAGCAGCTTGGGACAGGTCCTTAACACTGAAGCTTTCTTT
- | TRBJ1-5 | 13 | - | TRBV18 | CASSLQGTQPQHF | TGTGCCAGCTCTCTACAGGGTACTCAGCCCCAGCATTTT
TRBD1 | TRBJ1-1 | 14 | - | TRBV3-1/TRBV3-2 | CASSPTGDWSEAFF | TGTGCCAGCAGCCCGACAGGGGATTGGTCTGAAGCTTTCTTT
- | TRBJ1-2 | 12 | - | TRBV29-1 | CSVEWADYGYTF | TGCAGCGTTGAATGGGCAGACTATGGCTACACCTTC
- | TRBJ1-1 | 14 | once | TRBV11-3 | CASSTTGKNTEAFF | TGTGCCAGCAGCACTACCGGGAAAAACACTGAAGCTTTCTTT
TRBD2 | TRBJ2-7 | 16 | - | TRBV6-5 | CASSYSGREGRYEQYF | TGTGCCAGCAGTTACTCAGGTCGGGAGGGCAGGTACGAGCAGTACTTC
TRBD1 | TRBJ2-5 | 15 | - | TRBV7-9 | CASSLDAGGQETQYF | TGTGCCAGCAGCTTAGATGCAGGGGGACAAGAGACCCAGTACTTC
- | TRBJ1-1 | 13 | - | TRBV6-5 | CASSRGAETEAFF | TGTGCCAGCAGCAGGGGCGCGGAGACTGAAGCTTTCTTT
- | TRBJ2-7 | 13 | - | TRBV27 | CASSSQLSYEQYF | TGTGCCAGCAGTTCACAGCTCTCCTACGAGCAGTACTTC
- | TRBJ2-2 | 17 | once | TRBV27 | CASSFFRTAGNTGELFF | TGTGCCAGCAGTTTTTTCCGGACAGCTGGGAACACCGGGGAGCTGTTTTTT
- | TRBJ2-7 | 15 | - | TRBV18 | CASSPLGANDYEQYF | TGTGCCAGCTCACCGTTGGGGGCTAACGATTACGAGCAGTACTTC
TRBD2 | TRBJ2-3 | 17 | few | TRBV9 | CASSVVSSSGAGDTQYF | TGTGCCAGCAGCGTAGTCTCGAGTAGCGGGGCGGGAGATACGCAGTATTTT
TRBD1 | TRBJ2-1 | 16 | - | TRBV9 | CASSVTGTGGRAEQFF | TGTGCCAGCAGCGTGACCGGGACAGGGGGTAGGGCCGAGCAGTTCTTC
- | TRBJ2-1 | 15 | - | TRBV6-5 | CASSYSNGGHNEQFF | TGTGCCAGCAGTTACTCGAACGGGGGGCACAATGAGCAGTTCTTC
- | TRBJ1-1 | 11 | few | TRBV20-1 | CSAIIRGEAFF | TGCAGTGCTATAATACGGGGGGAAGCTTTCTTT
- | TRBJ1-5 | 14 | - | TRBV7-8 | CASSPYGGNQPQHF | TGTGCCAGCAGCCCCTACGGGGGCAATCAGCCCCAGCATTTT
- | TRBJ1-2 | 13 | - | TRBV28 | CASKTTGTYGYTF | TGTGCCAGTAAGACGACAGGAACTTATGGCTACACCTTC
- | TRBJ1-1 | 12 | - | TRBV7-2 | CASSLVAVSRVF | TGTGCCAGCAGCTTAGTTGCGGTTAGTCGGGTCTTT
- | TRBJ2-2 | 15 | - | TRBV6-6 | CASSTGFENTGELFF | TGTGCCAGCAGTACAGGATTTGAGAACACCGGGGAGCTGTTTTTT
TRBD2 | TRBJ2-1 | 15 | - | TRBV19 | CASSGASGRRDEQFF | TGTGCCAGTAGTGGGGCTAGCGGGCGACGTGATGAGCAGTTCTTC
- | TRBJ2-7 | 13 | - | TRBV5-4 | CASSFNRVYEQYF | TGTGCCAGCAGCTTTAACAGGGTGTACGAGCAGTACTTC
- | TRBJ1-1 | 15 | - | TRBV12-5 | CASGLGTGGKPEAFF | TGTGCTAGTGGTTTGGGGACGGGAGGGAAACCTGAAGCTTTCTTT
TRBD1 | TRBJ1-1 | 14 | - | TRBV5-1 | CASSWLTGDTEAFF | TGCGCCAGCAGCTGGTTGACAGGGGACACTGAAGCTTTCTTT
TRBD1 | TRBJ1-1 | 15 | - | TRBV2 | CASSENRGRGTEAFF | TGTGCCAGCAGTGAAAACAGGGGGCGAGGGACTGAAGCTTTCTTT
- | TRBJ1-3 | 13 | - | TRBV4-1 | CASSHVQGNTIYF | TGCGCCAGCAGCCATGTACAGGGAAACACCATATATTTT
TRBD1 | TRBJ1-5 | 15 | once | TRBV19 | CASMDRDYSNQPQHF | TGTGCCAGTATGGACAGGGATTATAGCAATCAGCCCCAGCATTTT
TRBD2 | TRBJ2-3 | 15 | - | TRBV19 | CASSIGGGHADTQYF | TGTGCCAGTAGTATAGGCGGGGGGCATGCAGATACGCAGTATTTT
- | TRBJ2-6 | 16 | - | TRBV4-1 | CASSQGLTSGANVLTF | TGCGCCAGCAGCCAAGGCCTAACCTCTGGGGCCAACGTCCTGACTTTC
- | TRBJ2-1 | 14 | - | TRBV25-1 | CASSQQVSYNEQFF | TGTGCCAGCAGTCAACAGGTTTCCTACAATGAGCAGTTCTTC
- | TRBJ1-5 | 14 | - | TRBV19 | CASSIRGSKQPQHF | TGTGCCAGTAGTATCAGGGGCTCAAAGCAGCCCCAGCATTTT
- | TRBJ2-1 | 13 | - | TRBV15 | CATSRDLAIEQFF | TGTGCCACCAGCAGAGACCTAGCAATTGAGCAGTTCTTC
- | TRBJ2-3 | 16 | many | TRBV27 | CASRLHRDPWLGTQYF | TGTGCCAGCAGGCTTCACAGGGATCCCTGGTTAGGTACGCAGTATTTT
- | TRBJ2-3 | 14 | few | TRBV5-1 | CASSLPGDPDTQYF | TGCGCCAGCAGCTTGCCAGGGGATCCAGATACGCAGTATTTT
TRBD2 | TRBJ2-1 | 18 | - | TRBV5-8 | CASSLGPGLAGVGNEQFF | TGTGCCAGCAGCTTGGGTCCGGGACTAGCGGGAGTGGGTAATGAGCAGTTCTTC
- | TRBJ1-1 | 14 | - | TRBV9 | CASSGWGGDTEAFF | TGTGCCAGCAGCGGGTGGGGAGGGGACACTGAAGCTTTCTTT